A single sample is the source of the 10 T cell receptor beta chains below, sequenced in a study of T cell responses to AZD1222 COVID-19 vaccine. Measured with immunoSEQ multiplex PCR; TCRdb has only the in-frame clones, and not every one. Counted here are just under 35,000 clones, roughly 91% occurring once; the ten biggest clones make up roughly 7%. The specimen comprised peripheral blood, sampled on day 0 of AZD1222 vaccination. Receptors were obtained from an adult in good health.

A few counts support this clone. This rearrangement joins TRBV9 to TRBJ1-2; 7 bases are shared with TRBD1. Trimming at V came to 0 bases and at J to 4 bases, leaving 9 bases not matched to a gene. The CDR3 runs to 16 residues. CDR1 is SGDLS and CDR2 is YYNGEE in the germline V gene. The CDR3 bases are TGTGCCAGCAGCGTAGGCCCCGGGACAGCGACCTATGGCTACACCTTC. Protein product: CASSVGPGTATYGYTF.

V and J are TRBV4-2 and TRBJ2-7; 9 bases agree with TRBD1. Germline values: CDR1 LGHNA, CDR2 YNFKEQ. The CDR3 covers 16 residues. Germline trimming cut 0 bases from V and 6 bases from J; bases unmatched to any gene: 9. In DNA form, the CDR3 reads TGTGCCAGCAGCCAAGATATCGGGACAGGGATTGCCGAGCAGTACTTC. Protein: CASSQDIGTGIAEQYF.

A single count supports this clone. The CDR3 here is CASSPFLDRIYGYTF. The CDR3 nucleotides are TGCGCCAGCAGCCCTTTTCTAGACAGGATCTATGGCTACACCTTC. The V and J genes are TRBV4-3 and TRBJ1-2; possibly TRBD1 for D (6 bases). The CDR3 extends over 15 amino acids. Trimming shortened V by 4 bases and J by 4 bases, and 16 bases separated the two germline ends. Germline V gives CDR1 LGHNA, CDR2 YSLEER.

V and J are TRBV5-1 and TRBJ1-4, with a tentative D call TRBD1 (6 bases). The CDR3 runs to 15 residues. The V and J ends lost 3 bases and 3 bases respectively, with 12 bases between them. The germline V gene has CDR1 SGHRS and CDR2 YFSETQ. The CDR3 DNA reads TGCGCCAGCAGCTGGGCGGACAGCTCTAATGAAAAACTGTTTTTT. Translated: CASSWADSSNEKLFF.

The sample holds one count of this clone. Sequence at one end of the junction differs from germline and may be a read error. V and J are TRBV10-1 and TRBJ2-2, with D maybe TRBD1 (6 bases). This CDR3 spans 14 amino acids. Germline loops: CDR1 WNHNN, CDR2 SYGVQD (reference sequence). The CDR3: CASSEGQNPGELFF. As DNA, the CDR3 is TGCGCCAGCAGTGAAGGACAGAACCCCGGGGAGCTGTTTTTT.

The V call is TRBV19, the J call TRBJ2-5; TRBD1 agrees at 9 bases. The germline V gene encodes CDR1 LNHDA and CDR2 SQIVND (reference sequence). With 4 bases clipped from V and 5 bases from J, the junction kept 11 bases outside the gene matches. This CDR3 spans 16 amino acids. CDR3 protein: CASSTLTGGADETQYF. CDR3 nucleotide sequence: TGTGCCAGTAGTACCCTCACAGGGGGCGCCGACGAGACCCAGTACTTC. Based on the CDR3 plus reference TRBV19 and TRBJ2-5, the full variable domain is DGGITQSPKYLFRKEGQNVTLSCEQNLNHDAMYWYRQDPGQGLRLIYYSQIVNDFQKGDIAEGYSVSREKKESFPLTVTSAQKNPTAFYLCASSTLTGGADETQYFGPGTRLLVL.

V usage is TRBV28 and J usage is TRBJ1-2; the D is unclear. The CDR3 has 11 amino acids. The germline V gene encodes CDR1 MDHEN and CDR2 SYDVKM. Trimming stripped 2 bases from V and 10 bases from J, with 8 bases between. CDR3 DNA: TGTGCCAGCAGTTTAACCGGGGACTACACCTTC. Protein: CASSLTGDYTF.

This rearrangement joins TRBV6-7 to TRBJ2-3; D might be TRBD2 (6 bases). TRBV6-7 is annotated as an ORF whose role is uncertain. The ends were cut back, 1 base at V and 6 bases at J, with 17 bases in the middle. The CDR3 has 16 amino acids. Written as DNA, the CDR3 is TGTGCCAGCAGTTACTTGCCTAGCGACTTTGGGGATACGCAGTATTTT. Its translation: CASSYLPSDFGDTQYF.

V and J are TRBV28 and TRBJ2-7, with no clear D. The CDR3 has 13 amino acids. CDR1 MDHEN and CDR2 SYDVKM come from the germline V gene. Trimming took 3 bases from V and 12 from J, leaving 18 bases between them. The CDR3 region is CASSFGQVGAWYF. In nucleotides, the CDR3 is TGTGCCAGCAGTTTCGGGCAGGTAGGAGCTTGGTACTTC.

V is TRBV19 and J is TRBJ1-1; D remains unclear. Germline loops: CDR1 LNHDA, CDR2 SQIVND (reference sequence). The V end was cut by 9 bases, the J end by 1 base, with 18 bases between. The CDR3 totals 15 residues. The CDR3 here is CASCCIGSTNTEAFF. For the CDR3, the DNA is TGTGCCAGCTGTTGTATAGGGTCTACGAACACTGAAGCTTTCTTT.